One sample yielded the 8 T cell receptor beta chains listed below, sequenced in a study of T cell responses to AZD1222 COVID-19 vaccine (dated by TCRdb to about 2021). Library preparation employed the immunoSEQ multiplex PCR assay. The clones in this table, taken by TCRdb from immuneACCESS, are in-frame only. Not every clone is retained; where verified, under half of the shortfall comes from an unresolved V gene, and the cause of the rest is unknown. The sample table lists more than 90,000 clones, 80% to 85% of them with a count of one. The ten most abundant clones make up approximately 10% of the sample. The sample's time point label, in plain terms: baseline before first vaccination. The sequences come from peripheral blood, collected on day 0 of AZD1222 vaccination. The receptors were gathered from an adult in good health.

This clone was seen only once. V is TRBV11-3 and J is TRBJ2-7; tentatively, D is TRBD1 (6 bases). The V gene lost 5 bases and the J gene lost 7 bases, with 15 bases spanning the gap. This CDR3 spans 13 amino acids. The germline V gene has CDR1 SGHNT and CDR2 YENEEA. Here the CDR3 reads CASSPGVGLEQYF. CDR3 coding DNA: TGTGCCAGCAGCCCAGGGGTAGGGCTTGAGCAGTACTTC.

This clone was recorded a few times. The J gene is TRBJ1-6, the V gene TRBV5-8; TRBD1 agrees at 8 bases. The CDR3 has 15 amino acids. The germline V gene has CDR1 SGHTS and CDR2 YDEGEE. V lost 4 bases, J lost 8 bases, and 8 bases stayed unmatched. The DNA of the CDR3 is TGTGCCAGCAGCACCTGGGACAGGAGATATTCACCCCTCCACTTT. It translates to CASSTWDRRYSPLHF. The full variable domain, completed using reference TRBV5-8 and TRBJ1-6, is EAGVTQSPTHLIKTRGQQATLRCSPISGHTSVYWYQQALGLGLQFLLWYDEGEERNRGNFPPRFSGRQFPNYSSELNVNALELEDSALYLCASSTWDRRYSPLHFGNGTRLTVT.

The J gene is TRBJ1-5, the V gene TRBV7-9, with D possibly being TRBD1 (6 bases). The germline V gene has CDR1 SEHNR and CDR2 FQNEAQ (reference sequence). The CDR3 is 14 residues long. With 4 bases removed from V and 5 bases from J, the gap between germline ends came to 12 bases. The chain's CDR3 is CASSSGQFYQPQHF. The CDR3 DNA reads TGTGCCAGCAGCTCTGGACAGTTTTATCAGCCCCAGCATTTT.

The V gene is TRBV29-1, the J gene TRBJ1-6; unclear D gene. The germline V and J ends were trimmed by 5 bases and 5 bases, with 10 bases remaining between them. Per the germline V gene, CDR1 is SQVTM and CDR2 is ANQGSEA. The CDR3 consists of 13 residues. The CDR3 region is CSVSGPDNSPLHF. The CDR3 DNA follows: TGCAGCGTTTCCGGGCCTGATAATTCACCCCTCCACTTT.

The chain uses TRBV6-1 and TRBJ1-1; a possible D gene is TRBD1 (6 bases). This CDR3 has 13 amino acids. Trimming stripped 2 bases from V and 10 bases from J, with 14 bases between. Germline V CDR1 and CDR2: MNHNS, SASEGT. CDR3 sequence (DNA): TGTGCCAGCAGTGAATTAACTCAGGGGCGAGCTTTCTTT. Protein sequence: CASSELTQGRAFF.

The V gene is TRBV25-1, the J gene TRBJ2-5, with a weak D call TRBD2 (6 bases). The V and J ends lost 1 base and 3 bases respectively, with 12 bases between them. CDR1 is MGHDK, CDR2 SYGVNS, per germline. There are 15 residues in the CDR3. The CDR3: CASSESGSSEETQYF. Here the CDR3 DNA reads TGTGCCAGCAGTGAATCCGGGAGCTCCGAAGAGACCCAGTACTTC.

This chain uses TRBV6-5 with TRBJ2-7; 8 bases align to TRBD2. J lost 0 bases, V lost 0 bases, and 4 bases had no gene match. The CDR3 is 16 amino acids. CDR1 and CDR2 (germline): MNHEY, SVGAGI. CDR3 residues: CASSYSLSGASYEQYF. The CDR3, as DNA: TGTGCCAGCAGTTACTCCCTTAGCGGGGCCTCCTACGAGCAGTACTTC.

V usage is TRBV6-5 and J usage is TRBJ2-5; D may be TRBD1 (6 bases). The V gene lost 2 bases and the J gene lost 5 bases, with 12 bases spanning the gap. Germline V gives CDR1 MNHEY, CDR2 SVGAGI. This CDR3 region has 14 residues. CDR3 DNA sequence: TGTGCCAGCAGTTACGAGGGGGTGCAGGAGACCCAGTACTTC. As protein: CASSYEGVQETQYF.